The 15 T cell receptor beta chains below were found in one sample sequenced in a study of blood T cell repertoires in COVID-19. Only in-frame clones appear in the TCRdb table, and some are missing; sequencing was by immunoSEQ multiplex PCR. The table lists 130,000 to 150,000 clones, 81% of them singletons. The sample consisted of peripheral blood. Every receptor here comes from a human donor with acute or convalescent COVID-19. The donor label of this sample is uncertain.

V and J are TRBV10-2 and TRBJ2-1; the D gene is possibly TRBD2 (5 bases). Germline V gene data show CDR1 as WSHSY and CDR2 as SAAADI. The CDR3 loop spans 13 amino acids. The germline V and J ends were trimmed by 5 bases and 7 bases, with 12 bases remaining between them. The CDR3 reads CASSWVRGNEQFF. The CDR3 nucleotides read TGCGCCAGCAGTTGGGTCAGAGGGAATGAGCAGTTCTTC.

This chain connects TRBV5-8 to TRBJ2-5; 11 bases agree with TRBD1. The CDR3 sequence is 16 residues long. CDR1 and CDR2 (germline): SGHTS, YDEGEE. J lost 5 bases, V lost 4 bases, and 10 bases had no gene match. CDR3 sequence: CASSLGQGDHIETQYF. CDR3 sequence (DNA): TGTGCCAGCAGCCTGGGACAGGGGGATCACATCGAGACCCAGTACTTC.

The chain links TRBV5-4 to TRBJ2-1; 7 bases agree with TRBD2. Germline V gene lookup returns CDR1 SGHNT and CDR2 YYREEE (reference sequence). V trimming: 3 bases; J trimming: 5 bases; junction bases outside the gene matches: 5. The CDR3 contains 14 residues. CDR3 residues: CASSSWGGNNEQFF. CDR3 sequence (DNA): TGTGCCAGCAGCTCCTGGGGGGGGAACAATGAGCAGTTCTTC. Together with reference TRBV5-4 and TRBJ2-1, the CDR3 gives the full variable domain: ETGVTQSPTHLIKTRGQQVTLRCSSQSGHNTVSWYQQALGQGPQFIFQYYREEENGRGNFPPRFSGLQFPNYSSELNVNALELDDSALYLCASSSWGGNNEQFFGPGTRLTVL.

The chain has TRBV18 and TRBJ1-6; TRBD1 is a possible D gene (6 bases). The CDR3 spans 15 residues. Germline values: CDR1 KGHSH, CDR2 LQKENI. Deletions cut 6 bases from V and 7 bases from J, with 16 bases between. The CDR3 DNA follows: TGTGCCAGCTCGCGCGGACAGTTAGAGAATTCACCCCTCCACTTT. It translates to CASSRGQLENSPLHF.

This chain uses TRBV3-1 (or the pseudogene TRBV3-2) with TRBJ1-2; TRBD1 matches at 7 bases. Germline trimming cut 5 bases from V and 8 bases from J; bases unmatched to any gene: 5. The CDR3 runs to 12 residues. Germline CDR1 LGHDT, CDR2 YNNKEL (reference sequence). CDR3 DNA sequence: TGTGCCAGCAGCTTTCGACAGGGCGGCTACACCTTC. It is translated as CASSFRQGGYTF.

This sequence joins TRBV9 and TRBJ2-2; 13 nucleotides align to TRBD2. J was trimmed by 7 bases and V by 4 bases; bases with no gene match: 4. Germline-derived CDR1 and CDR2 are SGDLS and YYNGEE. This CDR3 is 15 amino acids long. CDR3 in amino acids: CASSFRTSGGGELFF. In DNA, the CDR3 is TGTGCCAGCAGCTTCCGGACTAGCGGGGGCGGGGAGCTGTTTTTT.

The chain recombines TRBV2 with TRBJ1-5; TRBD1 aligns across 9 bases. The germline CDR1 and CDR2 sequences are SNHLY and FYNNEI. The ends lost 3 bases at V and 0 bases at J; junction bases unmatched: 3. The length of the CDR3 is 16 residues. The CDR3 sequence: CASSEGQGYSNQPQHF. Here the CDR3 DNA reads TGTGCCAGCAGTGAGGGACAGGGCTATAGCAATCAGCCCCAGCATTTT.

The V gene is TRBV28, the J gene TRBJ2-3, with 8 bases matching TRBD1. CDR3 length: 14 amino acids. Germline CDR1 MDHEN, CDR2 SYDVKM. V shed 6 bases and J 4 bases; nucleotides not matched to a gene: 6. DNA for the CDR3: TGTGCCAGCAGACCGACAGGGGCGCCAGATACGCAGTATTTT. The encoded protein is CASRPTGAPDTQYF.

The chain uses TRBV9 and TRBJ1-4; 7 positions match TRBD1. Germline-derived CDR1 and CDR2 are SGDLS and YYNGEE. The CDR3 totals 14 residues. The junction had 6 bases not matched to a gene; V was cut back by 2 bases and J by 8 bases. The CDR3 region is CASSVTGAGEKLFF. The CDR3 DNA sequence: TGTGCCAGCAGCGTTACAGGGGCCGGGGAAAAACTGTTTTTT.

This chain connects TRBV6-1 to TRBJ1-2; no firm D call. Trimming cost V 1 base and J 8 bases, with 11 bases left between them. Per the germline V gene, CDR1 is MNHNS and CDR2 is SASEGT. The CDR3 sequence is 13 residues long. The CDR3 DNA sequence: TGTGCCAGCAGTGAAGGGCCGGGAGGCGGCTACACCTTC. Translating it yields CASSEGPGGGYTF.

This clone has only a few counts. The gene calls are TRBV3-1 (or the pseudogene TRBV3-2) and TRBJ1-1; D might be TRBD1 (5 bases). Trimming took 2 bases from V and 7 from J, leaving 8 bases between them. Per germline, CDR1 LGHDT and CDR2 YNNKEL (reference sequence). The CDR3 sequence is 12 residues long. In nucleotides, the CDR3 is TGTGCCAGCAGCCAATGGACACATGAAGCTTTCTTT. Its protein product is CASSQWTHEAFF.

The chain couples TRBV6-6 to TRBJ1-4; the match to TRBD1 covers 8 bases. The CDR3 totals 13 residues. Per the germline V gene, CDR1 is MNHNY and CDR2 is SVGAGI (reference sequence). The V segment lost 7 bases and the J segment 6 bases; nucleotides outside the gene matches: 4. The DNA for the CDR3 is TGTGCCAGCAAAGACAGGGGACATGAAAAACTGTTTTTT. It translates to CASKDRGHEKLFF.

This rearrangement joins TRBV19 to TRBJ1-1, with TRBD1 as a possible D gene (5 bases). The CDR3 totals 13 residues. The ends were cut back, 7 bases at V and 5 bases at J, with 14 bases in the middle. The V gene's germline CDR1 is LNHDA and CDR2 SQIVND (reference sequence). CDR3 in amino acids: CASTPDGGTEAFF. For the CDR3, the DNA is TGTGCCAGTACCCCAGACGGGGGGACTGAAGCTTTCTTT.

The chain recombines TRBV9 with TRBJ1-1; tentatively, D is TRBD1 (5 bases). V shed 6 bases and J shed 1 base, with 16 bases lying between them. Germline V CDR1 and CDR2: SGDLS, YYNGEE. The CDR3 extends over 15 amino acids. The CDR3 loop is CASTPGEGRNTEAFF. The CDR3 DNA sequence: TGTGCCAGCACCCCGGGGGAGGGTCGGAACACTGAAGCTTTCTTT.

J is TRBJ2-2 and V is TRBV21-1; the DNA was not used to check the table's D call, TRBD2. TRBV21-1 is a pseudogene segment. The CDR3 sequence is 18 residues long. The CDR3 DNA sequence: TGTGCCAGCAGCAAAGTGGAGTTCAAGGGGAGGTTGAACGGGGAGCTGTTTTTT. Residues: CASSKVEFKGRLNGELFF.